This T cell receptor (beta chain) emerged from a study of CXCR3-negative and CXCR3-positive naive CD8 T cells. At the level of the study: Roughly 140 million TRB reads were obtained in total, which works out to about 1.5 +/- 0.3 million per library. Findings of the study overall: Similar TRBV-TRBJ gene usage was seen in naive CXCR3-negative and CXCR3-positive cells, but not in memory cells.

This CDR3 is built from 14 residues. Per the germline V gene, CDR1 is DFQATT and CDR2 is SNEGSKA (reference sequence). To note about this clonotype: Antigen specificity is unknown.

UMI-labeled 5' RACE yielded the TRB cDNA libraries. No DNA is given; TCRdb re-called the 5' RACE reads and lists each CDR3 protein once. Its clone listing holds about 40,000 distinct CDR3 sequences. The receptor was isolated from a human donor in good health. Some clones in this sample may be carry-over from other donors' samples. The sample consisted of memory CD8+ T cells from blood. The V and J genes are TRBV20-1 and TRBJ2-1; TCRdb returns TRBD2, unconfirmable since there is no DNA. CDR3 protein: CSARPGLDFNEQFF.